This entry lists 28 T cell receptor beta chains sequenced from one sample in a study of cytomegalovirus exposure and HLA in healthy donors. This PCR relied on a set of 60 Vbeta primers and 13 Jbeta primers. Profiled with immunoSEQ multiplex PCR; TCRdb holds only in-frame clones, not every one. Here the sample spans about 130,000 clones, about 70% being singletons. Material: PBMCs. These receptors all stem from a man in his forties in good health and CMV-seronegative.

CDR3 protein: CASSEYKGVSYGYTF. CDR3 nucleotides: TGTGCCAGCAGTGAATATAAGGGGGTGAGCTATGGCTACACCTTC. The V and J genes are TRBV25-1 and TRBJ1-2; TRBD1 might be the D (6 bases). The germline V and J ends were trimmed by 0 bases and 4 bases, with 12 bases remaining between them. Germline loops: CDR1 MGHDK, CDR2 SYGVNS. The CDR3 totals 15 residues.

The V gene is TRBV7-3, the J gene TRBJ2-3, with D possibly TRBD2 on 6 matching bases. The length of the CDR3 is 15 residues. Trimming stripped 3 bases from V and 1 base from J, with 11 bases between. Germline V CDR1 and CDR2: SGHTA, FQGTGA. The CDR3 nucleotides are TGTGCCAGCAGCTTGGGGTCGGGAGGCACAGATACGCAGTATTTT. Translated: CASSLGSGGTDTQYF.

The V call is TRBV5-4, the J call TRBJ2-5; TRBD2 aligns across 8 bases. Germline V gene data show CDR1 as SGHNT and CDR2 as YYREEE (reference sequence). The CDR3 is 15 residues long. J lost 7 bases, V lost 0 bases, and 8 bases had no gene match. The DNA of the CDR3 is TGTGCCAGCAGCTTGGCAGCGGGGGCTGAGGCGACCCAGTACTTC. Protein sequence: CASSLAAGAEATQYF.

This chain connects TRBV2 to TRBJ1-5; D is undetermined. There are 16 residues in the CDR3. V dropped 4 bases and J dropped 0 bases, with 13 bases sitting between them. Germline CDR1 SNHLY, CDR2 FYNNEI. The CDR3 reads CASSVTLQYSNQPQHF. CDR3 nucleotide sequence: TGTGCCAGCAGTGTGACACTTCAGTATAGCAATCAGCCCCAGCATTTT. The full variable domain, in which reference TRBV2 and TRBJ1-5 provide the parts outside the CDR3, is EPEVTQTPSHQVTQMGQEVILRCVPISNHLYFYWYRQILGQKVEFLVSFYNNEISEKSEIFDDQFSVERPDGSNFTLKIRSTKLEDSAMYFCASSVTLQYSNQPQHFGDGTRLSIL.

In this sample, this clone turned up a few times. The chain uses TRBV29-1 and TRBJ2-3, with 9 nucleotides matching TRBD2. Trimming at V came to 3 bases and at J to 2 bases, leaving 12 bases not matched to a gene. There are 17 residues in the CDR3. CDR1 and CDR2 from the germline V gene are SQVTM and ANQGSEA. This chain's CDR3 is CSVDRGRRGGFTDTQYF. The CDR3 DNA follows: TGCAGCGTTGACCGAGGACGGCGGGGGGGATTCACAGATACGCAGTATTTT.

The chain has TRBV5-1 and TRBJ2-3; weak D call: TRBD2 (6 bases). This CDR3 comprises 15 residues. With 0 bases removed from V and 3 bases from J, the gap between germline ends came to 11 bases. Germline lookup yields CDR1 SGHRS and CDR2 YFSETQ. The CDR3 DNA sequence: TGCGCCAGCAGCTTGGGGGGCGCGGGAACAGATACGCAGTATTTT. This codes for CASSLGGAGTDTQYF.

In DNA, the CDR3 is TGTGCCAGCAGGATGGACAACTACAATGAGCAGTTCTTC. Protein sequence: CASRMDNYNEQFF. The chain couples TRBV6-1 to TRBJ2-1; maybe TRBD1 (5 bases). The CDR3 contains 13 residues. Germline V CDR1 and CDR2: MNHNS, SASEGT. V was pared by 6 bases and J by 3 bases, with 9 bases between.

There are a few counts of this clone. The chain combines TRBV6-5 with TRBJ2-1; D gene uncertain. CDR3 size: 15 residues. V shed 0 bases and J shed 1 base, with 7 bases lying between them. Germline V lookup: CDR1 MNHEY, CDR2 SVGAGI. CDR3 region: CASSYSHQSYNEQFF. The CDR3 DNA reads TGTGCCAGCAGTTACTCACACCAATCCTACAATGAGCAGTTCTTC.

The chain recombines TRBV7-2 with TRBJ2-1; the match to TRBD2 covers 9 bases. Looked up from germline, CDR1 is SGHTA and CDR2 is FQGNSA. Losses at the gene ends were 8 bases for V and 8 bases for J; bases not matched to a gene: 16. The CDR3 runs 16 residues. The CDR3 loop is CASSRLAGTLGYEQFF. The CDR3 coding sequence is TGTGCCAGCTCCCGGCTAGCGGGGACCTTAGGGTATGAGCAGTTCTTC.

This chain uses TRBV29-1 with TRBJ2-2; D uncertain. The germline V gene has CDR1 SQVTM and CDR2 ANQGSEA. CDR3 size: 12 residues. Trimming took 8 bases from V and 6 from J, leaving 13 bases between them. The CDR3 nucleotides read TGCAGCAGTAATACAGCCTCCGGGGAGCTGTTTTTT. Translation: CSSNTASGELFF.

V usage is TRBV11-1 and J usage is TRBJ2-3; 7 bases are a match to TRBD1. The CDR3 covers 16 residues. Per the germline V gene, CDR1 is SGHAT and CDR2 is FQDESV (reference sequence). With 2 bases clipped from V and 1 base from J, the junction kept 6 bases outside the gene matches. This CDR3 reads CASSLLRGSGTDTQYF. In DNA, the CDR3 is TGTGCCAGCAGCTTACTCAGGGGGTCCGGCACAGATACGCAGTATTTT.

J is TRBJ1-6 and V is TRBV11-3; TRBD1 aligns across 9 bases. The CDR3 extends over 15 amino acids. The V segment lost 5 bases and the J segment 8 bases; nucleotides outside the gene matches: 7. Germline lookup yields CDR1 SGHNT and CDR2 YENEEA. As DNA, the CDR3 is TGTGCCAGCAGCCCGACAGGGGGTACGGATTCACCCCTCCACTTT. It specifies CASSPTGGTDSPLHF.

The rearrangement uses TRBV27 and TRBJ2-3; D is unclear. There are 14 residues in the CDR3. Trimming removed 3 bases at V and 2 bases at J, with 9 bases between. CDR1 and CDR2 (germline): MNHEY, SMNVEV (reference sequence). The DNA for the CDR3 is TGTGCCAGCAGTTTTCACAGAAACACAGATACGCAGTATTTT. Its protein is CASSFHRNTDTQYF.

The chain carries TRBV19 and TRBJ2-1; 9 bases match TRBD1. Looked up from germline, CDR1 is LNHDA and CDR2 is SQIVND (reference sequence). With V trimmed by 9 bases and J by 8 bases, 11 bases remained unmatched. This CDR3 spans 14 amino acids. The CDR3: CASRDREVMHEQFF. The CDR3, as DNA: TGTGCCAGCCGGGACAGGGAAGTTATGCATGAGCAGTTCTTC.

This rearrangement joins TRBV19 to TRBJ2-3; tentatively, D is TRBD2 (6 bases). CDR3 length: 13 amino acids. Between the trimmed V and J ends, which lost 7 bases and 4 bases, there was a span of 12 bases. Germline CDR1 and CDR2: LNHDA and SQIVND (reference sequence). The CDR3 sequence: CASMGREPDTQYF. CDR3 coding DNA: TGTGCCAGTATGGGTCGGGAGCCAGATACGCAGTATTTT.

DNA of the CDR3: TGTGCCAGCAGTGTAGCGGGAGGGAAGGTTGCGCAGTATTTT. Protein sequence: CASSVAGGKVAQYF. The V gene is TRBV28, the J gene TRBJ2-3, with TRBD2 matching over 11 bases. The germline V gene encodes CDR1 MDHEN and CDR2 SYDVKM. This CDR3 region has 14 residues. With 5 bases clipped from V and 10 bases from J, the junction kept 8 bases outside the gene matches.

J is TRBJ1-2 and V is TRBV5-5, with 8 nucleotides matching TRBD1. CDR3 length: 13 residues. The V and J ends lost 4 bases and 4 bases, in that order; junction bases with no gene match: 3. The V gene's germline CDR1 is SGHKS and CDR2 YYEKEE (reference sequence). CDR3 DNA: TGTGCCAGCAGCCCGACAGGGGTCTATGGCTACACCTTC. It codes for CASSPTGVYGYTF. Full variable domain (missing parts from reference TRBV5-5 and TRBJ1-2): DAGVTQSPTHLIKTRGQQVTLRCSPISGHKSVSWYQQVLGQGPQFIFQYYEKEERGRGNFPDRFSARQFPNYSSELNVNALLLGDSALYLCASSPTGVYGYTFGSGTRLTVV.

The chain employs TRBV13 and TRBJ1-3, with 10 bases identical to TRBD1. Germline loops: CDR1 PRHDT, CDR2 FYEKMQ (reference sequence). CDR3 length: 15 amino acids. V trimming: 5 bases; J trimming: 0 bases; junction bases outside the gene matches: 1. The CDR3 coding sequence is TGTGCCAGCAGCAGGACAGGGGGCTCTGGAAACACCATATATTTT. Translating it yields CASSRTGGSGNTIYF.

The chain couples TRBV13 to TRBJ2-3; no clear D gene. CDR1 and CDR2 (germline): PRHDT, FYEKMQ (reference sequence). Trimming left V 1 base short and J 1 base short, with 6 bases between. The CDR3 extends over 14 amino acids. The CDR3 sequence: CASSLVQGTDTQYF. In nucleotides, the CDR3 is TGTGCCAGCAGCTTAGTGCAGGGCACAGATACGCAGTATTTT.

This clone was seen once. The chain has TRBV18 and TRBJ2-7, with 7 positions matching TRBD2. V lost 3 bases, J lost 3 bases, and 8 bases stayed unmatched. This CDR3 has 15 residues. Looked up from germline, CDR1 is KGHSH and CDR2 is LQKENI. CDR3 DNA sequence: TGTGCCAGCTCACCGGGACGGGGGGTTGACTACGAGCAGTACTTC. Its protein is CASSPGRGVDYEQYF.

This chain uses TRBV30 with TRBJ1-2, with TRBD1 matching 8 bases. This CDR3 is 16 amino acids long. With 2 bases clipped from V and 4 bases from J, the junction kept 12 bases outside the gene matches. CDR1 GTSNPN and CDR2 SVGIG come from the germline V gene (reference sequence). The CDR3, as DNA: TGTGCCTGGAGTTACACAGGGGGTGGGGATCTCTATGGCTACACCTTC. It translates to CAWSYTGGGDLYGYTF.

This clone turned up a few times. The chain is built from TRBV6-1 and TRBJ2-7; 7 nucleotides align to TRBD1. V shed 6 bases, J shed 1 base, and the junction held 6 bases outside the gene matches. The CDR3 is 14 residues long. Germline V gene data show CDR1 as MNHNS and CDR2 as SASEGT. The CDR3 DNA is TGTGCCAGCAGACCGACAGGGCGTTCCTACGAGCAGTACTTC. This sequence encodes CASRPTGRSYEQYF.

This chain joins TRBV5-8 and TRBJ2-1, with TRBD2 identical over 10 bases. Germline CDR1 reads SGHTS; CDR2 reads YDEGEE. The CDR3 loop spans 19 amino acids. The J segment lost 1 base and the V segment lost 9 bases, leaving 19 bases of the junction unmatched. CDR3 region: CATSEREGLMMGSYNEQFF. The DNA for the CDR3 is TGTGCCACTTCCGAGCGGGAGGGCCTCATGATGGGTTCCTACAATGAGCAGTTCTTC.

This clone occurred once. J is TRBJ1-2 and V is TRBV28; TRBD1 matches at 9 bases. CDR1 and CDR2 from the germline V gene are MDHEN and SYDVKM. Germline trimming cut 2 bases from V and 2 bases from J; bases unmatched to any gene: 0. This CDR3 has 14 amino acids. CDR3 region: CASSLGTGNYGYTF. CDR3 sequence (DNA): TGTGCCAGCAGTTTAGGGACAGGGAACTATGGCTACACCTTC.

This chain connects TRBV4-1 to TRBJ2-5, with 11 bases lining up with TRBD1. Germline V CDR1 and CDR2: MGHRA, YSYEKL. Trimming at V came to 4 bases and at J to 1 base, leaving 11 bases not matched to a gene. CDR3 length: 18 residues. This CDR3 reads CASSPRARGQGAQETQYF. The CDR3 DNA reads as TGCGCCAGCAGCCCCCGTGCGCGCGGACAGGGGGCCCAAGAGACCCAGTACTTC.

The rearrangement joins TRBV5-8 to TRBJ2-1; 13 bases agree with TRBD2. The trim removed 4 bases at V and 1 base at J, leaving 5 bases unmatched. Germline CDR1 SGHTS, CDR2 YDEGEE. The CDR3 is made up of 17 amino acids. DNA of the CDR3: TGTGCCAGCAGCCCAGGACTAGCGGGAGTGTCCTACAATGAGCAGTTCTTC. Its translation is CASSPGLAGVSYNEQFF.

This clone was seen a handful of times. Other nucleotide sequences in the sample specify the same CDR3. The rearrangement links TRBV5-6 to TRBJ1-1; D gene uncertain. Trimming took off 0 bases at V and 1 base at J, with 4 bases between the two ends. The CDR3 extends over 13 amino acids. Germline V CDR1 and CDR2: SGHDT, YYEEEE. The CDR3 sequence is CASSLGGNTEAFF. In DNA, the CDR3 is TGTGCCAGCAGCTTGGGCGGGAACACTGAAGCTTTCTTT.

V and J are TRBV6-5 and TRBJ1-5; 7 bases are shared with TRBD1. The ends lost 5 bases at V and 5 bases at J; junction bases unmatched: 6. This CDR3 contains 14 residues. Per the germline V gene, CDR1 is MNHEY and CDR2 is SVGAGI. CDR3 sequence reads: CASSNLQGDQPQHF. In DNA form, the CDR3 reads TGTGCCAGCAGTAACCTGCAGGGGGATCAGCCCCAGCATTTT.